This T cell receptor beta chain stems from a study of cytomegalovirus exposure and HLA in healthy donors (dated by TCRdb to the late 2010s). Some background on the complete study: An earlier analysis of more than 550 of the donors reported about 260 Gb of sequence data and about 120 million unique TCR beta sequences obtained from roughly 180 million T cells. An early release that covered fewer than 750 HLA-typed donors contained about 300 gigabases of sequencing data and tens of millions of unique TCR sequences. Of the roughly 400 genotyped donors, 65% to 90% fell in the genetic ancestry cluster associated with self-reported Caucasian donors. The study was designed to test whether signatures of past pathogen exposure could be identified by cataloging public T cell receptors. The study profiled the T cell repertoires of under 850 subjects by immunosequencing and related them to cytomegalovirus serostatus. A separate validation cohort of about 110 different subjects was used in addition to the approximately 640-subject first cohort. To predict cytomegalovirus infection status, the study combined high-throughput TCR immunosequencing, statistical association of individual TCRs with disease status, and machine learning. To study patterns of TCR occurrence, a later analysis re-analyzed previously published TCR beta repertoires from around 670 donors and added high-resolution HLA genotyping. In the later analysis, no new phenotypic data were used to find candidate immune exposures; instead, reliance was placed on TCR beta sequences and their occurrence across donors. To decide whether each TCR beta V gene segment behaved as functional or pseudogenic, an earlier analysis of fewer than 750 of the donors relied on high-throughput TCR beta sequencing. Donor age, sex, ethnicity and CMV serostatus were collected together with the repertoire data. In a later genetic analysis, genome-wide SNP genotypes for about three fifths of the 666 donors were used, and that subset was treated as a discovery cohort. Every discovery cohort repertoire had been produced on one sequencing platform. Both class I and class II loci were covered by HLA typing, at four-digit resolution. The number of donors typed differed by locus, with about 629-630 for A, B, C, DRB1 and DQB1, roughly 550 for DQA1, under 610 for DPA1, and about 450 for DPB1. Several DR-DQ haplotypes were handled as single units for association and clustering because linkage in the cohort was strong. Across some 400 genotyped donors of the cohort, an average of approximately 240,000 unique TCR beta nucleotide sequences per donor were sequenced, and approximately 19% of those sequences were non-productive. Points the paper makes about the study in general: Assigning TCR associations to individual alleles was difficult when HLA alleles, especially DR and DQ, strongly co-occurred. It was suggested by the authors that the approach could potentially be generalized to other disease states and immunological phenotypes. Correlated functional status among segregating V segments might be attributable to linkage disequilibrium, but an unknown experimental factor could not be ruled out. According to a later analysis, parvovirus B19, influenza, CMV and Epstein-Barr virus appeared linked to several top co-occurrence clusters. In this cohort, only TCR beta chains were sequenced, and detectable features were limited by the absence of alpha or paired-chain data. Because HLA typing was missing for some donors at each locus, association tests included only the typed subset. In a later analysis, around 17,000 TCR beta sequences were associated with specific HLA alleles at a false discovery rate of 0.05. In a later genetic analysis, a missense DCLRE1C variant was associated with V-gene and J-gene trimming of TCR beta chains, and the association was replicated in an independent cohort. CMV serostatus was the only immune exposure information available for the cohort. A later analysis found that HLA-associated TCR beta chains were more clonally expanded and had lower generation probabilities than equally common non-associated chains. In a later genetic analysis, fewer N-insertions in productive TCRs were reported among donors in an Asian-associated ancestry cluster than the roughly 700-donor mean. Roughly uniform sequencing depth across donors was assumed in presence/absence analyses, although this assumption may not hold. In an earlier analysis of roughly 500 of the donors, most TCR beta V segments appeared in productive rearrangements about 87% or about 30% of the time, broadly matching IMGT annotations. In vitro tests confirmed that a few of the cytomegalovirus-associated TCR beta chains recognize cytomegalovirus antigens. In a later analysis, the rate of TCR association differed among HLA loci, with DRB1 alleles having the most associated TCRs and HLA-C alleles having the fewest. Most CMV-associated TCR beta chains appeared to be HLA-restricted in a later analysis, and the HLA associations seemed to be driven largely by CMV exposure. While some public TCRs were present in many individuals, most TCR sequences turned up only very rarely across donors. In the study, approximately 160 TCR beta chains were listed as associated with cytomegalovirus. A further reported finding was that TCR beta sequences accurately predicted the HLA-A and HLA-B alleles for most subjects in the first cohort. Some IMGT-functional V segments, including TRBV6-2 and TRBV6-3, could not be told apart with the 87-base-pair reads, so those segments were excluded. Because counts were too low, about 18 rarely observed V segments, including chromosome 9 orphons, were excluded from the earlier analysis of several hundred of the donors. A group of highly shared sequence variants was considered likely to be a technical artifact of the sequencing pipeline. The classifier was reported to diagnose cytomegalovirus status with high specificity and sensitivity in both the original cohort and the validation cohort.

Receptor amplification or capture employed the immunoSEQ multiplex PCR assay. The multiplex PCR relied on a mix of 60 forward primers for TCR Vbeta segments and 13 reverse primers for TCR Jbeta segments. The CDR3 region of rearranged TCR beta genes was amplified from genomic DNA by a multiplex PCR assay. The amplified TCR beta libraries were sequenced on the Illumina HiSeq System as 87-base-pair reads. From the authors' description of their analysis: In a later analysis, some 80 million unique TCR beta chains were counted across the 650 to 700 repertoires, and roughly 9.9 million of these chains were shared by at least two donors. To remove PCR and sequencing errors, raw reads were error-corrected and collapsed into unique sequences using a nearest-neighbor algorithm that merged closely related sequences. Alignment of CDR3 sequences to IMGT reference sequences was used to assign V, D and J gene segments. For a sequence to be retained, a match of at least six nucleotides was required to both a V gene segment and a J gene segment. Rearrangements were classified as productive when the CDR3 lacked stop codons and remained in frame with V and J, and all other rearrangements were classified as non-productive. CDR3 was defined by IMGT convention, running from the second conserved V-encoded cysteine to the conserved J-encoded phenylalanine. The earlier analysis of about 620 of the donors excluded sequences that lacked an unambiguous match to a single V gene segment. An earlier analysis of approximately 590 of the donors called V segments functional above 56.7% productive rearrangements and segregating when the between-donor standard deviation exceeded 5%. A statistical classification framework was built to diagnose cytomegalovirus status from the catalog of TCR beta chain sequences. A later analysis assigned V and J genes by comparing TCR nucleotide sequences with IMGT/GENE-DB human TR gene sequences. In a later analysis, CDR3 sequences and most-parsimonious VDJ recombination scenarios were assigned using the TCRdist pipeline. In a later analysis, each TCR beta chain was defined by its CDR3 amino acid sequence together with its V-gene family, and reads without a unique V-gene family were excluded. To address suspected cross-contamination and a sequencing artifact, a later analysis removed several hundred highly shared, low-generation-probability nucleotide sequences. For each public chain, a later analysis derived a clonal expansion index from normalized ranks of inferred template counts within each repertoire. Generation probabilities in a later analysis came from a VDJ recombination model fitted to out-of-frame rearrangements, and those results were checked against IGoR. In a later analysis, hypergeometric tests were used to score TCR-TCR, TCR-HLA and TCR-CMV co-occurrence, with a repertoire-size bias correction applied to TCR pairs. In a later analysis, false discovery rates were estimated by permuting HLA or CMV assignments 20 times. In a later analysis, co-occurring TCRs were grouped using DBSCAN, and TCRdist sequence similarity was added for clustering within HLA-allele-positive subsets. Co-occurrence clustering excluded repertoires with fewer than 30,000 or more than 120,000 public chains, plus five with anomalous nucleotide sharing. TCRdb's version of the immuneACCESS table is confined to in-frame rearrangements and falls short of the full clone set. An unresolved V gene accounts for under half of the shortfall where checked; the remainder is of unknown origin. V and J calls and clone size are given by that table; D and trimming were obtained from the DNA. In all, the sample holds roughly 120,000 clones, and roughly 68% of those were seen once. Together, the top ten hold roughly 4.1% of the sample.

The cohort comprised some 680 healthy bone marrow donors. At the time of sampling, every cohort member was nominally healthy, though immune exposures that went unrecorded were likely present. The donor was CMV seropositive and was included in the group of some 290 seropositive cohort members. Each donor provided a peripheral blood sample, and peripheral blood mononuclear cells were used for TCR beta sequencing. Genomic DNA extraction from the blood cell samples was performed with the Qiagen DNeasy Blood Extraction Kit. There are 14 amino acids in the CDR3, from cysteine to phenylalanine inclusive. Only CDR3 DNA is held: 42 bases, read in frame from base 1. Looking up the germline V gene yields CDR1 SQVTM and CDR2 ANQGSEA. This clone is a singleton in its sample. The clone's antigen remains unknown. Base qualities are not recorded, but no much larger clone differs from it by a single base.

This clonotype was sampled from a woman aged 45-65 years in good health and CMV-seropositive. The rearrangement joined TRBV29-1 to TRBJ2-5; 6 matching bases give a weak D call of TRBD2. The J call may be wrong; the DNA end is better matched by TRBJ2-7. The specimen sequenced was PBMCs. The CDR3: CSVLARGPTHEQYF. The bases are TGCAGCGTTCTTGCGCGGGGCCCGACGCACGAGCAGTACTTC.